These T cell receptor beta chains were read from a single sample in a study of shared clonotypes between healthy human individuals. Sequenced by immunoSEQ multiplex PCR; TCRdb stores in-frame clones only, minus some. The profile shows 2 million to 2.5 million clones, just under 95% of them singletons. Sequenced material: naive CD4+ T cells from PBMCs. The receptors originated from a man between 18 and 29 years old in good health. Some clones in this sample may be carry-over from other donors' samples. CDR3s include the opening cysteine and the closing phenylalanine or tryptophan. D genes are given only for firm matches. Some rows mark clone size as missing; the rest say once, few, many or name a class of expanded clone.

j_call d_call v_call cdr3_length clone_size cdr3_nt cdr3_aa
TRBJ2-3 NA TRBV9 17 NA TGTGCCAGCAGCGTAGGACGGTCCCTTGGGGCCACAGATACGCAGTATTTT CASSVGRSLGATDTQYF
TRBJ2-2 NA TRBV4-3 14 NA TGCGCCAGCAGTCAGGGAACGAACACCGGGGAGCTGTTTTTT CASSQGTNTGELFF
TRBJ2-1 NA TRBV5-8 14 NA TGTGCCACCAGCTTCTCTTTCACCTACTCCGAGCAGTTCTTC CATSFSFTYSEQFF
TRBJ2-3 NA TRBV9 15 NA TGTGCCAGCAGCGTAATGGTGGGAGATATAGATACGCAGTATTTT CASSVMVGDIDTQYF
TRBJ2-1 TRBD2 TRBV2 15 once TGTGCCAGCACCCGACTAGCGGGAGGGCCAAGTGAGCAGTTCTTC CASTRLAGGPSEQFF
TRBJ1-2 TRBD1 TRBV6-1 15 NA TGTGCCAGCAGTGAAGGGGACAGGGGACCCTATGGCTACACCTTC CASSEGDRGPYGYTF
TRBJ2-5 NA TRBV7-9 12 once TGTGCCACAGGGACACTACAAGAGACCCAGTACTTC CATGTLQETQYF
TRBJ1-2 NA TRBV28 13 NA TGTGCCAGCAGTTTACTCGGAGGGTACGGCTACACCTTC CASSLLGGYGYTF
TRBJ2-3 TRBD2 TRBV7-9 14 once TGTGCCAGCAGCCAAGGACTAGTAACAGATACGCAGTATTTT CASSQGLVTDTQYF
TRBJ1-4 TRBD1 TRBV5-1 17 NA TGCGCCAGCAGTCATTGGACAGGCGTCGCAACTAATGAAAAACTGTTTTTT CASSHWTGVATNEKLFF
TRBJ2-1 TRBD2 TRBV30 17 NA TGTGCCTGGAGTCAGGCGGTTTGGACTAGCGGTGACAATGAGCAGTTCTTC CAWSQAVWTSGDNEQFF
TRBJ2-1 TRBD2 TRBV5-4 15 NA TGTGCCACTCAACGGGCTAGCGGGAGTCGCAATGAGCAGTTCTTC CATQRASGSRNEQFF
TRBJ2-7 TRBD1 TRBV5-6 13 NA TGTGCCAGCAGCCCTACAGGGGTAGGAGGGCAGTACTTC CASSPTGVGGQYF
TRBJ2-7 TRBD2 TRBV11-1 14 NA TGTGCCAGCAGCACCTCCGGGACTAGCGTCGAGCAGTACTTC CASSTSGTSVEQYF
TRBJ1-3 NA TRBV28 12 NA TGTGCCAGCTGCTTAAGGGGAAACACCATATATTTT CASCLRGNTIYF
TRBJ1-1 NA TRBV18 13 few TGTGCCAGCTCTCAGTGGGCGAACACTGAAGCTTTCTTT CASSQWANTEAFF
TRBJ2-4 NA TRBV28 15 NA TGTGCCAGCAGCCAATCCGGGCTAGCCAAAAACATTCAGTACTTC CASSQSGLAKNIQYF
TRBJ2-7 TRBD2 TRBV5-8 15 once TGTGCCAGCAGCTGGGGACTAGCGAGGCGGTACGAGCAGTACTTC CASSWGLARRYEQYF
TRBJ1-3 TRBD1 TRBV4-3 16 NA TGCGCCAGCAGCCAAGGCGGACAGGGGACTGGAAACACCATATATTTT CASSQGGQGTGNTIYF
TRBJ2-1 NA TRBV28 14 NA TGTGCCAGCCAGGGTCCAAGCTCCTACAATGAGCAGTTCTTC CASQGPSSYNEQFF
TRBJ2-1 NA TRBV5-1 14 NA TGCGCCAGCAGCTCCGGGACTCCATACAATGAGCAGTTCTTC CASSSGTPYNEQFF
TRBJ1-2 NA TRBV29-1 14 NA TGCAGCGTTGCCGTATTTTCGAGGGCAGGCGATTACACCTTC CSVAVFSRAGDYTF
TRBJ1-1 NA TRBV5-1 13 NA TGCGCCAGCAGCACCGACACGGTTCGTGAAGCTTTCTTT CASSTDTVREAFF
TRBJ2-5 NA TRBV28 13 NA TGTGCCAGCAGTTTACGGCGGCGGGAGACCCAGTACTTC CASSLRRRETQYF
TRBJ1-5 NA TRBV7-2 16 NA TGTGCCAGCAGCTTAGGGTACCGGCGGAGCAATCAGCCCCAGCATTTT CASSLGYRRSNQPQHF
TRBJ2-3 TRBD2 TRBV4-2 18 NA TGTGCCAGCAGCCAAGAGCCTCGCGGGAGGGCCGGCACAGATACGCAGTATTTT CASSQEPRGRAGTDTQYF
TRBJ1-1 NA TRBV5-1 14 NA TGCGCCAGCAGCTTCGGACGACAGAACACTGAAGCTTTCTTT CASSFGRQNTEAFF
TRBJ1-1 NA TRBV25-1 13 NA TGTGCCAGCAGTGAACTAATCGCAGGGAGGGCTTTCTTT CASSELIAGRAFF
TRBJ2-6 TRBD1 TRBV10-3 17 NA TGTGCCTCCGAACCGGGACAGGGCCTCTCTGGGGCCAACGTCCTGACTTTC CASEPGQGLSGANVLTF
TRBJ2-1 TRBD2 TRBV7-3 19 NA TGTGCCAGCAGCTTAGCAGGGGCGGCTAGCGGGAGATTATACAATGAGCAGTTCTTC CASSLAGAASGRLYNEQFF
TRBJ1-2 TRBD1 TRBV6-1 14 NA TGTGCCAGCAGCTCACAGGGGTTCTACTATGGCTACACCTTC CASSSQGFYYGYTF